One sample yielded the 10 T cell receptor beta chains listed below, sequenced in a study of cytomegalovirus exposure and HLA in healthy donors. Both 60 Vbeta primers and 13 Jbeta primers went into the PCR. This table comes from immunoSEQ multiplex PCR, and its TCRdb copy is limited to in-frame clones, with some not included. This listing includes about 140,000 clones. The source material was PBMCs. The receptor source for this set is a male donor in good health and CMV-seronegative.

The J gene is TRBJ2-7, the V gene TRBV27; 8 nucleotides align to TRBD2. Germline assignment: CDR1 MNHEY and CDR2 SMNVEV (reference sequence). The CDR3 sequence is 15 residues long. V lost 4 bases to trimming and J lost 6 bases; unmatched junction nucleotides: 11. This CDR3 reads CASSSLNGRALEQYF. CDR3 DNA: TGTGCCAGCAGTTCTCTGAACGGGAGGGCCCTCGAGCAGTACTTC.

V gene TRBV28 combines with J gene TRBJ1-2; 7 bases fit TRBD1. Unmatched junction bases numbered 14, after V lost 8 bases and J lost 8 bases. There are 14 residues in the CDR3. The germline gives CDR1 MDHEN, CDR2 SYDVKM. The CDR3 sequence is CASWARRGQEGYTF. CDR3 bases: TGTGCCAGCTGGGCTAGGAGGGGGCAGGAAGGCTACACCTTC.

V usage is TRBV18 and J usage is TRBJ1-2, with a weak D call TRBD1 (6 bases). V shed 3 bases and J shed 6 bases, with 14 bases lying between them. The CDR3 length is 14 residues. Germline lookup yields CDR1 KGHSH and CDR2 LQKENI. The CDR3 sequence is CASSPPTGWDGYTF. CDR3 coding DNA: TGTGCCAGCTCACCCCCGACAGGATGGGATGGCTACACCTTC.

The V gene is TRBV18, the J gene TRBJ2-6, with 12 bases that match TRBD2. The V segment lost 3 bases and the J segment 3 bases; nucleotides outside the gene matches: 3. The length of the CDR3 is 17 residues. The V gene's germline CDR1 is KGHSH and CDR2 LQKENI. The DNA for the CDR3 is TGTGCCAGCTCACCGACTAGCGGGGGCGGTGGGGCCAACGTCCTGACTTTC. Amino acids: CASSPTSGGGGANVLTF.

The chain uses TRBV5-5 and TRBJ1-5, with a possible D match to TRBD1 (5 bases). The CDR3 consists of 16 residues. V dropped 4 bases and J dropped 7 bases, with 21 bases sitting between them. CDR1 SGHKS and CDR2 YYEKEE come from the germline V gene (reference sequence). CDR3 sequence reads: CASSHDTGEGRQPQHF. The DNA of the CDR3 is TGTGCCAGCAGCCATGATACGGGGGAGGGGCGACAGCCCCAGCATTTT.

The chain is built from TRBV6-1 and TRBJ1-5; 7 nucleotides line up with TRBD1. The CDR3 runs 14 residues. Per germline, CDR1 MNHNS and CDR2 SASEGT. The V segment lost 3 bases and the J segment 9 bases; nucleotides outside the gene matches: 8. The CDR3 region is CASSDPTGWRPQHF. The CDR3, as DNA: TGTGCCAGCAGTGACCCGACAGGGTGGCGGCCCCAGCATTTT.

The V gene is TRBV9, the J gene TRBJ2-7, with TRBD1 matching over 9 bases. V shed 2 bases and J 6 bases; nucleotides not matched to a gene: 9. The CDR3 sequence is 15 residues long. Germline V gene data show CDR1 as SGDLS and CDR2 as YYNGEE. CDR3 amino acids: CASSVSGTGIGEQYF. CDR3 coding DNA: TGTGCCAGCAGCGTCTCCGGGACAGGGATCGGCGAGCAGTACTTC.

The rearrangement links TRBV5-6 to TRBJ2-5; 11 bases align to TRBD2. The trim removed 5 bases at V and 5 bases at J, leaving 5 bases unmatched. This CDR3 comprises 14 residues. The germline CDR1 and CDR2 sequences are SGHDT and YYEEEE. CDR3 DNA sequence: TGTGCCAGCAGTCGACTAGCGGGACGGGAGACCCAGTACTTC. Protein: CASSRLAGRETQYF.

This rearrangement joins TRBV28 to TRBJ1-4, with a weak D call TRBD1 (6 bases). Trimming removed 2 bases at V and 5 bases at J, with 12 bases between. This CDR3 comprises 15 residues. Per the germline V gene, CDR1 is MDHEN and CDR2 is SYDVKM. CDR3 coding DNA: TGTGCCAGCAGTTTACCGACAGGCCCAAATGAAAAACTGTTTTTT. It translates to CASSLPTGPNEKLFF.

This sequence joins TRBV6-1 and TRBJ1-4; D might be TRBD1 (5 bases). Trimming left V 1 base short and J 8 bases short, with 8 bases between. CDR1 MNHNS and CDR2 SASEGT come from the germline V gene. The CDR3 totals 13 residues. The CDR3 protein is CASSEVWGEKLFF. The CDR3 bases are TGTGCCAGCAGTGAAGTCTGGGGCGAAAAACTGTTTTTT.